This T cell receptor beta chain was observed in a study of blood T cell repertoires in COVID-19. Study overall: COVID-19 samples collected from the United States, Italy and Spain covered acute and convalescent phases.

Per the authors' pipeline: Cell counts per sample came from amplifying reference gene primers. Assay used: immunoSEQ multiplex PCR; TCRdb lists only in-frame clones, some missing. That table gives V, J and clone size, and the DNA gave D and trimming. The table records 150,000 to 200,000 clones, about four fifths of them present only once. The CDR3 length is 12 residues. Trimming pared 5 bases from V and 7 bases from J, leaving 12 bases between. Germline V gene sequence: CDR1 SNHLY, CDR2 FYNNEI. This chain connects TRBV2 to TRBJ2-7; TRBD1 is a possible D gene (6 bases). The origin of this receptor is a man aged 60 to 75 with acute or convalescent COVID-19. The sample was peripheral blood. As DNA, the CDR3 is TGTGCCAGCAGTATTACAGGGCAAGAGCAGTACTTC. Translated: CASSITGQEQYF.